This T cell receptor (beta chain) was captured by sequencing in a study of identical twins. Study findings and constraints: In cord blood, abundant beta clonotypes had fewer insertions; memory showed no trend.

This clonotype was seen more than once but under ten times. Its antigen is not identified. CDR1 and CDR2 from the germline V gene are LNHNV and YYDKDF (reference sequence). Trimming cost V 4 bases and J 10 bases, with 20 bases left between them. This CDR3 has 15 amino acids. One entry per CDR3 protein results from TCRdb running MiXCR on the 5' RACE reads. The sample lists fewer than 800,000 distinct CDR3 sequences; under 8.5% were seen once. A further study also used this sample, focusing on yellow fever vaccine responses in identical twins.

The sequenced sample consisted of PBMCs. The TCR comes from a woman in her late teens or twenties in good health. The chain has TRBV15 and TRBJ2-1; D unclear. The CDR3 DNA is TGTGCCACCAGCATCGATAGGGCGTCCGCCTCGGAGCAGTTCTTC. As protein: CATSIDRASASEQFF.